The clone carrying this T cell receptor beta chain came up a few times. The target antigen is unknown. V lost 1 base to trimming and J lost 2 bases, with 9 bases between them. Germline V gene sequence: CDR1 SGHDT, CDR2 YYEEEE. The CDR3 is 15 amino acids. This entry belongs to a study of T-cell memory formation after mild COVID-19. Across the study: Largely donor-specific TCR clusters were found.

It was 5'RACE with constant-segment primers that produced the TCR alpha and TCR beta cDNA libraries, which carried sample barcodes and UMIs. TCRdb reprocessed the 5' RACE reads with MiXCR, giving one entry per CDR3 protein. The sample comprises approximately 480,000 distinct CDR3 sequences, over 15% of which are singletons, and approximately 13% rests with the top ten. General study results and limits: Prior to infection, memory already included some responding clones, suggesting cross-reactive memory joined. The study found balanced CD4/CD8 in clones contracting day 15 to 85 and a CD4+ lean in later expanders.

Specimen: PBMCs or a T cell subset sorted from them (not recorded which). The rearrangement joins TRBV5-6 to TRBJ1-4, with D possibly being TRBD1 (5 bases). This sequence originates from an adult woman who had mild COVID-19 (a few samples of this study predate the infection). Cell type and time point are not known. The CDR3: CASSLIGATNEKLFF. In DNA, the CDR3 is TGTGCCAGCAGCTTGATAGGGGCGACTAATGAAAAACTGTTTTTT.